The source of this TCR beta chain is a study of CD8+CD57+ T cells in acquired aplastic anemia. At the level of the study: The DNA of sorted CD4+ and CD8+ cells averaged about 3 ug.

The CDR3 spans 14 residues. The germline CDR1 and CDR2 sequences are ENHRY and SYGVKD. Turning to this clonotype: As yet, its antigen is unknown. Compared with germline, one end of the junction differs, possibly owing to a read error.

Genomic DNA served as template for TCR beta VDJ and CDR3 profiling. TCRdb passed the reads through MiXCR, listing each CDR3 protein once. The sample records approximately 130,000 distinct CDR3 sequences, around two fifths being singletons. General observations from the study: For CD8+ Simpson's diversity, patients and controls showed no significant difference. Overlapping CD8+ CDR3 repertoires of patients and controls contained nearly 30 shared sequences.

The material sequenced was sorted CD4+, CD8+, or CD8+CD57+ T cells (not recorded which) from PBMCs. This TCR was sampled from a human donor in good health, serving as a control. The chain carries TRBV10-3 and TRBJ2-2; the match to TRBD1 covers 8 bases. CDR3 DNA: TGTGCAATCAGCGGACAGGGCGGGTCCGGGGAGCTGTCTTTT. It encodes CAISGQGGSGELSF.